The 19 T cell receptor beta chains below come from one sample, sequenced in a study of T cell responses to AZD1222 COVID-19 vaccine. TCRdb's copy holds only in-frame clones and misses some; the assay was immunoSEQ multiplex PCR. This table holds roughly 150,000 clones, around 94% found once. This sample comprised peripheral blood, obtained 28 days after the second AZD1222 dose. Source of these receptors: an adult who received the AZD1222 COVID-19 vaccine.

The CDR3 DNA follows: TGTGCCAGCTCACCAGTAATAAGAGCATTCACCGGGGAGCTGTTTTTT. Encoded protein: CASSPVIRAFTGELFF. The V gene is TRBV18, the J gene TRBJ2-2; the D is unclear. Deletions cut 2 bases from V and 4 bases from J, with 14 bases between. Germline V gene data show CDR1 as KGHSH and CDR2 as LQKENI. The CDR3 runs to 16 residues. Supplemented by reference TRBV18 and TRBJ2-2, the full variable domain reads NAGVMQNPRHLVRRRGQEARLRCSPMKGHSHVYWYRQLPEEGLKFMVYLQKENIIDESGMPKERFSAEFPKEGPSILRIQQVVRGDSAAYFCASSPVIRAFTGELFFGEGSRLTVL.

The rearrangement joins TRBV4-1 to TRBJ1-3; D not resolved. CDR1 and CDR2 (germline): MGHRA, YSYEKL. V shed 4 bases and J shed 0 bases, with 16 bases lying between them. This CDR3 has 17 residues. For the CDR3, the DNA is TGCGCCAGCAGCCCCGGCCGACGGGCAGACTCTGGAAACACCATATATTTT. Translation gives CASSPGRRADSGNTIYF.

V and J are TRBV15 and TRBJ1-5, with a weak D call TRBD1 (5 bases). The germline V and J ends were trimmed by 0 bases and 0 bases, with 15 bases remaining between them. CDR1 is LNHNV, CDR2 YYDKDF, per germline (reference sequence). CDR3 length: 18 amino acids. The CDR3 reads CATSRDKYDRSSNQPQHF. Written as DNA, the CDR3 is TGTGCCACCAGCAGAGATAAGTACGACAGATCTAGCAATCAGCCCCAGCATTTT. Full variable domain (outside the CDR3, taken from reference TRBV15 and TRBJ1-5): DAMVIQNPRYQVTQFGKPVTLSCSQTLNHNVMYWYQQKSSQAPKLLFHYYDKDFNNEADTPDNFQSRRPNTSFCFLDIRSPGLGDTAMYLCATSRDKYDRSSNQPQHFGDGTRLSIL.

This CDR3 is CSARDYEQYF. DNA for the CDR3: TGCAGTGCTAGAGACTACGAGCAGTACTTC. This chain uses TRBV20-1 with TRBJ2-7; D uncertain. The ends were cut back, 0 bases at V and 3 bases at J, with 0 bases in the middle. Per germline, CDR1 DFQATT and CDR2 SNEGSKA (reference sequence). This CDR3 is 10 amino acids long.

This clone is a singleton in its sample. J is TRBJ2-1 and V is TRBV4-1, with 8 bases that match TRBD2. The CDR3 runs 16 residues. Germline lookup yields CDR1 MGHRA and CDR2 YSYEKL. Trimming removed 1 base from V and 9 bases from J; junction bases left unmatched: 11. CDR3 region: CASSQVLGGRRSEQFF. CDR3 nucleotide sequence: TGCGCCAGCAGCCAAGTATTGGGCGGGAGGAGAAGTGAGCAGTTCTTC.

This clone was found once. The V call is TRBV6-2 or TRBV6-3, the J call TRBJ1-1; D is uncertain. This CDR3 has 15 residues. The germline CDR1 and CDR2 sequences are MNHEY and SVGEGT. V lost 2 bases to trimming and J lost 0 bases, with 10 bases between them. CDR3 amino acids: CASSYRGLLNTEAFF. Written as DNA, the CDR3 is TGTGCCAGCAGTTACCGTGGGCTTCTGAACACTGAAGCTTTCTTT.

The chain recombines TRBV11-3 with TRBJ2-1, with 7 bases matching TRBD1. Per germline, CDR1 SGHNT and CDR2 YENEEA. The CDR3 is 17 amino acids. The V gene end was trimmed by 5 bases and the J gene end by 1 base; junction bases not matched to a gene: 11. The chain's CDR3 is CASSTGDSSGSYNEQFF. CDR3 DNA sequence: TGTGCCAGCAGCACAGGGGATTCTTCGGGATCCTACAATGAGCAGTTCTTC.

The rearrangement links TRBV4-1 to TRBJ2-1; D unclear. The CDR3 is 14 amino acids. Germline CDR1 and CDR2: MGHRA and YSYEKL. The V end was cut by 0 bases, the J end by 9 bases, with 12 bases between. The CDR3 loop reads CASSQDSVAGEQFF. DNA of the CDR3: TGCGCCAGCAGCCAAGATTCGGTAGCTGGTGAGCAGTTCTTC.

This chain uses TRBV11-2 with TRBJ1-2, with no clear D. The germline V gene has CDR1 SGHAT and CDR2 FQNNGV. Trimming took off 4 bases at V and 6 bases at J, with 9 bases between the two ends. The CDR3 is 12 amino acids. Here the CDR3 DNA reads TGTGCCAGCAGCTCCGAGTCTCATGGCTACACCTTC. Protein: CASSSESHGYTF.

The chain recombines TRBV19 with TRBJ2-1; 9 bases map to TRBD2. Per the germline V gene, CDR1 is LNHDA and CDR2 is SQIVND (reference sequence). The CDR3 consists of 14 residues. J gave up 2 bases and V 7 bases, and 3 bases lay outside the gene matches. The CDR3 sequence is CASTGLAAYNEQFF. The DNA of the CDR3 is TGTGCCAGTACGGGACTAGCTGCCTACAATGAGCAGTTCTTC.

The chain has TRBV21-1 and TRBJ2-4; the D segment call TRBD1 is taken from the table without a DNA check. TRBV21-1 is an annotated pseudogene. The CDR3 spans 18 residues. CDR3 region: CASSLRVALGPAKNIQYF. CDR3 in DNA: TGTGCCAGCAGTTTAAGGGTCGCCTTGGGGCCAGCCAAAAACATTCAGTACTTC.

CDR3 amino acids: CAWSWGEKLFF. CDR3 nucleotide sequence: TGTGCCTGGAGTTGGGGGGAAAAACTGTTTTTT. The J gene is TRBJ1-4, the V gene TRBV30; tentative D call: TRBD1 (5 bases). Germline V CDR1 and CDR2: GTSNPN, SVGIG (reference sequence). The CDR3 consists of 11 residues. V lost 2 bases and J lost 8, with 6 bases in between.

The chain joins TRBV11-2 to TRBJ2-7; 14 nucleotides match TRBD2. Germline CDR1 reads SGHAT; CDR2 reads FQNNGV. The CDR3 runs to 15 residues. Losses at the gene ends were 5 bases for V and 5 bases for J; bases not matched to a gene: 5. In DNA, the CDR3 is TGTGCCAGCAGCCCCGGGACTAGCGGGAGCAACGAGCAGTACTTC. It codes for CASSPGTSGSNEQYF.

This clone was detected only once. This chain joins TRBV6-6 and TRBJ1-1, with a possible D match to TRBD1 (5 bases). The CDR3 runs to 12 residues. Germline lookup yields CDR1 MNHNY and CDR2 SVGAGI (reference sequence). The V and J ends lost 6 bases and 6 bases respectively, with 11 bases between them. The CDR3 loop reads CASRARGAEAFF. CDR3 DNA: TGTGCCAGCAGGGCTCGGGGGGCTGAAGCTTTCTTT.

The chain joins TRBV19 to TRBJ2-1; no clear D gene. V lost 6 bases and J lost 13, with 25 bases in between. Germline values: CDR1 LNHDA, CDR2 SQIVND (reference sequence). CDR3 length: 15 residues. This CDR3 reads CASSSAPSSLGGQFF. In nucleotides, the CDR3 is TGTGCCAGTAGCTCGGCACCTTCCTCATTAGGTGGTCAGTTCTTC.

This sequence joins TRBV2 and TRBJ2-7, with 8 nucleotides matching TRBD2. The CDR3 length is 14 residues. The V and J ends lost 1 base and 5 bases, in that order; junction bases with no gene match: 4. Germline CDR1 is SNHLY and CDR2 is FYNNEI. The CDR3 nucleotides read TGTGCCAGCAGTGAAGGGCGGGAGGTGGACGAGCAGTACTTC. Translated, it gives CASSEGREVDEQYF.

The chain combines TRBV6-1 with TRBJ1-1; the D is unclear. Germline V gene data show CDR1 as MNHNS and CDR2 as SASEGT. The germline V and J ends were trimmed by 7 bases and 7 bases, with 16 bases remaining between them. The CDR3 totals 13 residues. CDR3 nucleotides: TGTGCCAGCATCTCAGGCGGGGTCGATGAAGCTTTCTTT. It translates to CASISGGVDEAFF.

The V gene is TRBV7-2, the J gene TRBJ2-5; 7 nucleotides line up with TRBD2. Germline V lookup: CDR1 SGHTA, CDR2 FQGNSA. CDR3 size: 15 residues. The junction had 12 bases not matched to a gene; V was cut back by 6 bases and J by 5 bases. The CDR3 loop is CASRYRSAGGETQYF. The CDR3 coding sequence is TGTGCCAGCAGATACCGTTCCGCCGGGGGGGAGACCCAGTACTTC. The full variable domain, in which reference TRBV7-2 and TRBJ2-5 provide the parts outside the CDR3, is GAGVSQSPSNKVTEKGKDVELRCDPISGHTALYWYRQSLGQGLEFLIYFQGNSAPDKSGLPSDRFSAERTGGSVSTLTIQRTQQEDSAVYLCASRYRSAGGETQYFGPGTRLLVL.

The CDR3 loop reads CASSEPLGGGTGELFF. The CDR3 DNA reads TGTGCCAGCAGTGAACCTCTAGGCGGGGGGACCGGGGAGCTGTTTTTT. The genes are TRBV25-1 and TRBJ2-2; the match to TRBD2 covers 8 bases. The CDR3 is made up of 16 amino acids. Germline lookup yields CDR1 MGHDK and CDR2 SYGVNS. Unmatched junction bases numbered 7, after V lost 2 bases and J lost 5 bases.